The sample holds many counts of the clone carrying this TCR beta chain. Time point reported: sample taken at primary tumor resection. Extraction of whole RNA from tumor, nontumor lung or frozen PBMC preceded unsorted sequencing. Germline CDR1 reads MNHEY; CDR2 reads SMNVEV (reference sequence). V lost 5 bases and J 0 bases, leaving 7 bases between the germline ends. The CDR3 consists of 13 residues. The data derive from a study of spatial heterogeneity in lung cancer. TCR cDNA molecules each carried a unique molecular identifier. MiXCR, run by TCRdb on the 5' RACE reads, gives a single entry per CDR3 protein. This repertoire shows 39,000 or so distinct CDR3 sequences, 7.5% found once; its top ten account for roughly 28%.

The chain recombines TRBV27 with TRBJ2-5; no clear D gene. This receptor was identified in a male donor with early-stage non-small cell lung cancer. The sample was PBMCs, taken at surgery. CDR3 residues: CASSVRDQETQYF. Written as DNA, the CDR3 is TGTGCCAGCAGTGTCCGGGACCAAGAGACCCAGTACTTC.